These T cell receptor beta chains were read from a single sample in a study of beta chain features in type 1 diabetes. The protocol was immunoSEQ multiplex PCR, while the TCRdb copy is restricted to in-frame clones and leaves out a portion. The data show 85,000 to 110,000 clones, with 28% seen just once and less than 0.65% held by the top ten. The sequenced sample was central memory CD4+ T cells from blood. These receptors were taken from a woman aged 18-29 years with type 1 diabetes. CDR3s include the opening cysteine and the closing phenylalanine or tryptophan. A D gene is named only where the DNA matches it firmly. Size is omitted from some rows. Given values are once, few, many or a class for expanded clones.

clone size | J gene | V gene | D gene | CDR3 protein | CDR3 DNA
few | TRBJ1-1 | TRBV2 | TRBD1 | CASGQGNTEAFF | TGTGCCAGCGGACAGGGGAACACTGAAGCTTTCTTT
- | TRBJ2-1 | TRBV30 | - | CAWIAGLTSSVYNEQFF | TGTGCCTGGATCGCCGGGTTAACGTCGTCGGTATACAATGAGCAGTTCTTC
- | TRBJ1-2 | TRBV6-1 | - | CASSERGRPLNYGYTF | TGTGCCAGCAGTGAACGCGGCCGGCCTCTTAACTATGGCTACACCTTC
- | TRBJ2-1 | TRBV5-1 | - | CASSLASQGKNEQFF | TGCGCCAGCAGCTTGGCCTCCCAGGGTAAGAATGAGCAGTTCTTC
- | TRBJ1-5 | TRBV28 | TRBD1 | CASSLGAGGYQPQHF | TGTGCCAGCAGTCTAGGGGCAGGGGGCTATCAGCCCCAGCATTTT
few | TRBJ2-1 | TRBV14 | - | CASSQGTPRGEQFF | TGTGCCAGCAGCCAAGGTACCCCACGGGGTGAGCAGTTCTTC
- | TRBJ2-1 | TRBV5-4 | TRBD2 | CASSLSSGSYNEQFF | TGTGCCAGCAGCCTTTCTAGCGGGAGTTACAATGAGCAGTTCTTC
few | TRBJ1-5 | TRBV28 | - | CASSTTALNQPQHF | TGTGCCAGCAGTACGACAGCGCTAAATCAGCCCCAGCATTTT
few | TRBJ2-3 | TRBV19 | TRBD2 | CASSSAGTSGRATDTQYF | TGTGCCAGTAGTTCAGCCGGGACTAGCGGGAGGGCCACCGATACGCAGTATTTT
- | TRBJ2-7 | TRBV6-1 | TRBD1 | CASHLRDRGYEQYF | TGTGCCAGCCACCTCCGGGACAGGGGGTACGAGCAGTACTTC
few | TRBJ1-5 | TRBV2 | TRBD1 | CASSGQDGNQPQHF | TGTGCCAGCAGCGGACAGGATGGCAATCAGCCCCAGCATTTT
few | TRBJ1-5 | TRBV30 | TRBD1 | CAWRQRDRAGQPQHF | TGTGCCTGGAGACAACGGGACAGGGCAGGTCAGCCCCAGCATTTT
few | TRBJ2-2 | TRBV2 | TRBD2 | CASRWDYDTGELFF | TGTGCCAGCAGGTGGGACTACGACACCGGGGAGCTGTTTTTT
- | TRBJ2-4 | TRBV19 | - | CASSIRQEQNIQYF | TGTGCCAGTAGTATCCGACAGGAACAAAACATTCAGTACTTC
few | TRBJ2-7 | TRBV28 | - | CASGLTGIWGEQYF | TGTGCCAGCGGGCTAACAGGGATCTGGGGCGAGCAGTACTTC
- | TRBJ2-1 | TRBV28 | - | CASKTLVPYNEQFF | TGTGCCAGCAAGACACTGGTCCCCTACAATGAGCAGTTCTTC
few | TRBJ2-1 | TRBV7-2 | - | CASSPGGTANYNEQFF | TGTGCCAGCAGCCCAGGGGGGACAGCCAACTACAATGAGCAGTTCTTC
- | TRBJ2-7 | TRBV29-1 | TRBD2 | CSAGGTSDLYEQYF | TGCAGCGCTGGGGGTACTAGCGATCTCTACGAGCAGTACTTC
few | TRBJ1-1 | TRBV5-4 | - | CASSLLAGWTEAFF | TGTGCCAGCAGCTTGTTGGCGGGCTGGACTGAAGCTTTCTTT
many | TRBJ2-5 | TRBV29-1 | - | CSVQGSQETQYF | TGCAGCGTCCAGGGTTCCCAAGAGACCCAGTACTTC
- | TRBJ1-2 | TRBV29-1 | - | CSVEETVHGYTF | TGCAGCGTTGAGGAGACCGTGCATGGCTACACCTTC
- | TRBJ2-1 | TRBV1 | - | CTSSQPIPQAGANEQFF | TGCACCAGCAGCCAACCAATCCCGCAGGCAGGGGCTAATGAGCAGTTCTTC
few | TRBJ2-7 | TRBV30 | - | CAWRASAYEQYF | TGTGCCTGGAGAGCAAGCGCCTACGAGCAGTACTTC
few | TRBJ2-3 | TRBV27 | TRBD1 | CASSSPGQGTDTQYF | TGTGCCAGCAGTTCCCCGGGACAGGGCACAGATACGCAGTATTTT
- | TRBJ1-2 | TRBV30 | TRBD1 | CAWSGGQGNYGYTF | TGTGCCTGGAGTGGAGGACAGGGCAACTATGGCTACACCTTC
few | TRBJ1-2 | TRBV7-2 | TRBD1 | CASSFAGTAYGYTF | TGTGCCAGCAGCTTCGCCGGGACAGCCTATGGCTACACCTTC
- | TRBJ1-1 | TRBV7-9 | - | CASSPTGVAAEAFF | TGTGCCAGCAGCCCGACAGGTGTTGCCGCTGAAGCTTTCTTT
- | TRBJ2-2 | TRBV5-1 | TRBD2 | CASSLREGGELFF | TGCGCCAGCAGTTTACGGGAGGGCGGGGAGCTGTTTTTT
- | TRBJ2-5 | TRBV7-6 | - | CASSSGLSSNILGQETQYF | TGTGCCAGCAGCTCCGGACTATCTTCAAATATTCTCGGACAAGAGACCCAGTACTTC
- | TRBJ2-5 | TRBV23-1 | - | CASRDYSVGSQETQYF | TGCGCCAGCAGGGACTACTCCGTGGGGTCCCAAGAGACCCAGTACTTC
- | TRBJ2-5 | TRBV27 | - | CASSLSYGETQYF | TGTGCCAGCAGTTTATCGTACGGGGAGACCCAGTACTTC
few | TRBJ2-1 | TRBV5-1 | - | CASSAGTGYNEQFF | TGCGCCAGCAGCGCCGGGACTGGATACAATGAGCAGTTCTTC
- | TRBJ1-2 | TRBV18 | - | CASSPRAGSNYGYTF | TGTGCCAGCTCACCGAGAGCAGGGTCCAACTATGGCTACACCTTC
- | TRBJ1-1 | TRBV19 | - | CASSADSPMEAFF | TGTGCCAGTAGTGCGGACAGCCCCATGGAAGCTTTCTTT
once | TRBJ1-4 | TRBV19 | TRBD1 | CASTPGTAGNEKLFF | TGTGCCAGTACCCCGGGGACAGCTGGTAATGAAAAACTGTTTTTT
few | TRBJ2-2 | TRBV5-1 | - | CASSFSFSSAGELFF | TGCGCCAGCAGCTTTAGCTTCTCCAGCGCCGGGGAGCTGTTTTTT
- | TRBJ2-1 | TRBV2 | TRBD2 | CASSARGTSAYNEQFF | TGTGCCAGCAGTGCCCGGGGGACTAGCGCCTACAATGAGCAGTTCTTC
- | TRBJ2-5 | TRBV27 | - | CASSSPYQETQYF | TGTGCCAGCAGTTCCCCGTACCAAGAGACCCAGTACTTC
few | TRBJ2-6 | TRBV19 | - | CASSIDRGLGSGANVLTF | TGTGCCAGTAGTATAGACAGGGGTCTAGGTTCTGGGGCCAACGTCCTGACTTTC
- | TRBJ2-5 | TRBV28 | TRBD1 | CASRGTGAIQETQYF | TGTGCCAGCAGGGGGACAGGGGCGATCCAAGAGACCCAGTACTTC
- | TRBJ1-6 | TRBV2 | - | CASSVGQGGYSPLHF | TGTGCCAGCAGTGTAGGGCAGGGAGGTTACTCACCCCTCCACTTT
few | TRBJ2-1 | TRBV25-1 | TRBD2 | CASTHSGRDFF | TGTGCCAGTACACATAGCGGGAGGGATTTCTTC
few | TRBJ2-3 | TRBV4-2 | TRBD2 | CASSQATSGGTDTQYF | TGTGCCAGCAGCCAGGCGACTAGCGGCGGAACAGATACGCAGTATTTT
- | TRBJ2-7 | TRBV18 | - | CASSLNGGLNEQYF | TGTGCCAGCTCATTAAACGGAGGGCTCAACGAGCAGTACTTC
- | TRBJ1-1 | TRBV5-6 | - | CASSPKVGQREAFF | TGTGCCAGCAGCCCAAAGGTCGGACAGAGAGAAGCTTTCTTT
- | TRBJ2-7 | TRBV28 | - | CASTGASGSYEQYF | TGTGCCAGCACCGGAGCCTCGGGTTCCTACGAGCAGTACTTC
- | TRBJ1-2 | TRBV5-1 | - | CASSLVPGSYGYTF | TGCGCCAGCAGCTTGGTTCCAGGGTCCTATGGCTACACCTTC
few | TRBJ1-4 | TRBV7-9 | - | CASSLQSPNEKLFF | TGTGCCAGCAGCCTACAGTCCCCGAATGAAAAACTGTTTTTT
few | TRBJ1-2 | TRBV7-9 | - | CASSGRAVGYTF | TGTGCCAGCAGTGGCAGGGCTGTCGGCTACACCTTC
- | TRBJ2-7 | TRBV18 | TRBD1 | CASSPGTGAYEQYF | TGTGCCAGCTCCCCCGGGACAGGCGCCTACGAGCAGTACTTC
- | TRBJ1-4 | TRBV7-9 | - | CASSLVRAGEKLFF | TGTGCCAGCAGCTTAGTGCGGGCAGGCGAAAAACTGTTTTTT
- | TRBJ2-5 | TRBV20-1 | - | CSEQDQETQYF | TGCAGTGAGCAGGATCAGGAGACCCAGTACTTC
once | TRBJ1-1 | TRBV25-1 | TRBD1 | CASSSSRDRNTEAFF | TGTGCCAGCAGTTCGTCCCGGGACAGGAACACTGAAGCTTTCTTT
- | TRBJ2-2 | TRBV7-2 | TRBD1 | CASSFDRVRTGELFF | TGTGCCAGCAGCTTCGACAGGGTACGCACCGGGGAGCTGTTTTTT
- | TRBJ1-2 | TRBV30 | - | CASRMGAKSNYGYTF | TGTGCCTCTCGAATGGGAGCGAAATCGAACTATGGCTACACCTTC
- | TRBJ2-1 | TRBV19 | - | CASSLGGNPYNEQFF | TGTGCCAGTAGCCTTGGCGGGAACCCCTACAATGAGCAGTTCTTC
few | TRBJ2-1 | TRBV7-2 | TRBD2 | CASSLSQAGGNEQFF | TGTGCCAGCAGCTTATCCCAAGCGGGAGGTAATGAGCAGTTCTTC